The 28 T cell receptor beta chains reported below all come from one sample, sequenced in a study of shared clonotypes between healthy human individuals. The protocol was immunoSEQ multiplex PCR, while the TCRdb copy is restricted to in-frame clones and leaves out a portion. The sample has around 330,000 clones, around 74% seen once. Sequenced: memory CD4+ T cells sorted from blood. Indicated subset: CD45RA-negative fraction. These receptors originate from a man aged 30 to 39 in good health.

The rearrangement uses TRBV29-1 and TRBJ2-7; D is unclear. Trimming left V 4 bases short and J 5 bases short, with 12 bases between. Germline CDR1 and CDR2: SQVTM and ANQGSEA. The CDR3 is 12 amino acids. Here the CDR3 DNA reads TGCAGCGTTGTGTCAGTAAACCACGAGCAGTACTTC. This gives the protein CSVVSVNHEQYF.

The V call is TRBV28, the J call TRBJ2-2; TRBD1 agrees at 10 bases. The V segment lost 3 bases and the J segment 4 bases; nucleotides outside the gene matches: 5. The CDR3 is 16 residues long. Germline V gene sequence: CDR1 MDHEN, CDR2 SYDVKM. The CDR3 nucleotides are TGTGCCAGCAGTTTGCTTCGGACAGGGGGCACCGGGGAGCTGTTTTTT. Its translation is CASSLLRTGGTGELFF.

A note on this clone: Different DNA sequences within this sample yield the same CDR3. For the CDR3, the DNA is TGCGCCAGCAGCCCAAGACCGTCTGGGGCCAACGTCCTGACTTTC. It yields the protein CASSPRPSGANVLTF. The chain combines TRBV5-1 with TRBJ2-6; D call uncertain. Germline loops: CDR1 SGHRS, CDR2 YFSETQ. The length of the CDR3 is 15 residues. V lost 4 bases to trimming and J lost 1 base, with 9 bases between them.

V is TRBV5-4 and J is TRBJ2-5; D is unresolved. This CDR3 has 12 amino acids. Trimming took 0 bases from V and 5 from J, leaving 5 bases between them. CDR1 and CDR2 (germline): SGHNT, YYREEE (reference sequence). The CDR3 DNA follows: TGTGCCAGCAGCTTGGCCCAGGAGACCCAGTACTTC. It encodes CASSLAQETQYF.

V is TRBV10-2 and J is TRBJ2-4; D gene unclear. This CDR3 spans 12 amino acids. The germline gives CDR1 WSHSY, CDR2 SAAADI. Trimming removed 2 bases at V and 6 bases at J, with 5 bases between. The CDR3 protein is CASSEVLNIQYF. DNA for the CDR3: TGCGCCAGCAGTGAGGTCCTAAACATTCAGTACTTC.

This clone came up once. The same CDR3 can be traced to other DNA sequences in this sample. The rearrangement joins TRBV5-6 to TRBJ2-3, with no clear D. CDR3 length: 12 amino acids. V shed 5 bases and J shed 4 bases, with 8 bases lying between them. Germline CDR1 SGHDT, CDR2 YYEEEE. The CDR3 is CASRPGADTQYF. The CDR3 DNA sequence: TGTGCCAGCAGACCGGGCGCAGATACGCAGTATTTT. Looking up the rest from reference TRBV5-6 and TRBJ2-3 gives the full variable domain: DAGVTQSPTHLIKTRGQQVTLRCSPKSGHDTVSWYQQALGQGPQFIFQYYEEEERQRGNFPDRFSGHQFPNYSSELNVNALLLGDSALYLCASRPGADTQYFGPGTRLTVL.

The CDR3 protein is CSAIGGLHTEAFF. The CDR3 bases are TGCAGCGCCATTGGGGGTCTTCACACTGAAGCTTTCTTT. The gene calls are TRBV29-1 and TRBJ1-1; possible D gene TRBD1, 5 bases. The V end was cut by 7 bases, the J end by 3 bases, with 15 bases between. This CDR3 spans 13 amino acids. Per the germline V gene, CDR1 is SQVTM and CDR2 is ANQGSEA.

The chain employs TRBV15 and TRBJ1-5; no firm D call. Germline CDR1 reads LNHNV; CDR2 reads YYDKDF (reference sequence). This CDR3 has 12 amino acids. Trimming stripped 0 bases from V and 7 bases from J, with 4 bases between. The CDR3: CATSRDSQPQHF. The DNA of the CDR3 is TGTGCCACCAGCAGAGATTCCCAGCCCCAGCATTTT.

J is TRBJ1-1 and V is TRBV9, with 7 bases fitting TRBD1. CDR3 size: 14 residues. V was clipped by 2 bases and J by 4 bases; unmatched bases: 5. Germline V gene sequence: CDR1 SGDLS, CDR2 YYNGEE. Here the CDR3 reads CASSVIQGSTEAFF. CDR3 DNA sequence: TGTGCCAGCAGCGTGATACAGGGGAGCACTGAAGCTTTCTTT.

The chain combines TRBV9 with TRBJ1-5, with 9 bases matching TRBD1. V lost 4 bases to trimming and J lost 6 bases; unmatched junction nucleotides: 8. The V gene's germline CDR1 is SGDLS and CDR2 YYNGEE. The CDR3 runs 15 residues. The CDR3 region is CASSKGDREGQPQHF. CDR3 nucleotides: TGTGCCAGCAGCAAGGGGGACAGGGAGGGTCAGCCCCAGCATTTT.

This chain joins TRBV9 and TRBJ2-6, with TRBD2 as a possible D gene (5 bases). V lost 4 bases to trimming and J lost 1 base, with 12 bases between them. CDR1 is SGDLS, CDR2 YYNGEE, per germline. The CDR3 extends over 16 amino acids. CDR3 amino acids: CASSQTLGSGANVLTF. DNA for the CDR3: TGTGCCAGCAGCCAAACACTAGGGTCTGGGGCCAACGTCCTGACTTTC.

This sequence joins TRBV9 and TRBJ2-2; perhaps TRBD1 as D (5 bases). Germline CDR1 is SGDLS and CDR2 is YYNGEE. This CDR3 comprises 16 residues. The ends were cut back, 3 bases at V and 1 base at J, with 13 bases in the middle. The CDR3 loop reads CASSDGSTGNTGELFF. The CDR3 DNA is TGTGCCAGCAGCGATGGCTCTACAGGGAACACCGGGGAGCTGTTTTTT.

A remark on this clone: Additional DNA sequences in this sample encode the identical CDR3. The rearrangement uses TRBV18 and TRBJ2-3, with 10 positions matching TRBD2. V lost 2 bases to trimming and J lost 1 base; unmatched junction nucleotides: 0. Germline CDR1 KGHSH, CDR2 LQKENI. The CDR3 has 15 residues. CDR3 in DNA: TGTGCCAGCTCACCAGGACTAGCGGGCACAGATACGCAGTATTTT. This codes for CASSPGLAGTDTQYF.

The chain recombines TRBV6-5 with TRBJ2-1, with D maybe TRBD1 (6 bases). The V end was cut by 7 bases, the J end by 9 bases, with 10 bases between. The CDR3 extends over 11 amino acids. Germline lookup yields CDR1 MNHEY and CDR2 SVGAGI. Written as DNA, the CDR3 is TGTGCCAGCAATGGGGGCCGTGAGCAGTTCTTC. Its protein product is CASNGGREQFF.

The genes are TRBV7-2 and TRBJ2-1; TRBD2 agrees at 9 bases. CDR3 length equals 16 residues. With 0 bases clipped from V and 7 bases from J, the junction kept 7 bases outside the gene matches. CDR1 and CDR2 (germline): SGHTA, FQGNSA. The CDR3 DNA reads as TGTGCCAGCAGCTTAGCGGCTAGCGGGGTCTTAAATGAGCAGTTCTTC. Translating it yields CASSLAASGVLNEQFF.

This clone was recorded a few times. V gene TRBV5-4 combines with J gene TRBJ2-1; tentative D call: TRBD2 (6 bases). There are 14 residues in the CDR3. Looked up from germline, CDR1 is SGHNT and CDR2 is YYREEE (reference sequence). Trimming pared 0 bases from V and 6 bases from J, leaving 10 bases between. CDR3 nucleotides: TGTGCCAGCAGCTTGGTTAGCGGTCCCAATGAGCAGTTCTTC. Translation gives CASSLVSGPNEQFF.

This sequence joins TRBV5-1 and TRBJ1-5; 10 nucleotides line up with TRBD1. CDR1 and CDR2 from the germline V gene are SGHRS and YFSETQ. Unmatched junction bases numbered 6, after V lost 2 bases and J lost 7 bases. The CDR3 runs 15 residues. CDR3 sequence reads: CASSLGTGERQPQHF. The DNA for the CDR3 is TGCGCCAGCAGCTTAGGGACAGGGGAAAGGCAGCCCCAGCATTTT.

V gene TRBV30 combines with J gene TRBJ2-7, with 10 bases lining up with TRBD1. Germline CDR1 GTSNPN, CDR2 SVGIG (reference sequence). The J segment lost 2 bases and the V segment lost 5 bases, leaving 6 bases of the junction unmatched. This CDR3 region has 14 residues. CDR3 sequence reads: CAWGPGQGTYEQYF. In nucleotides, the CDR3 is TGTGCCTGGGGACCGGGACAGGGGACCTACGAGCAGTACTTC.

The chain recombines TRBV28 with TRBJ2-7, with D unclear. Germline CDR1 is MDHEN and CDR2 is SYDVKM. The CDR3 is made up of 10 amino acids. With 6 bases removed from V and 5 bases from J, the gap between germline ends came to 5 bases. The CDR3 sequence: CASRVHEQYF. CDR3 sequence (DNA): TGTGCCAGCAGGGTCCACGAGCAGTACTTC.

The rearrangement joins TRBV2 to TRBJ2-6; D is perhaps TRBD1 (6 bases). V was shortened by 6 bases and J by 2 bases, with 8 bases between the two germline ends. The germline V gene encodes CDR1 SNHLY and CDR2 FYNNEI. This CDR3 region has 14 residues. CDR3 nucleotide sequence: TGTGCCAGCAGCCCAGGGGCTGGGGCCAACGTCCTGACTTTC. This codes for CASSPGAGANVLTF.

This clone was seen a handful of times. As DNA, the CDR3 is TGCGCCAGCAGTCCAGGGCCGAACTATGGCTACACCTTC. Protein sequence: CASSPGPNYGYTF. The chain joins TRBV4-1 to TRBJ1-2; D is possibly TRBD1 (5 bases). Per the germline V gene, CDR1 is MGHRA and CDR2 is YSYEKL. This CDR3 region has 13 residues. V was shortened by 6 bases and J by 2 bases, with 10 bases between the two germline ends.

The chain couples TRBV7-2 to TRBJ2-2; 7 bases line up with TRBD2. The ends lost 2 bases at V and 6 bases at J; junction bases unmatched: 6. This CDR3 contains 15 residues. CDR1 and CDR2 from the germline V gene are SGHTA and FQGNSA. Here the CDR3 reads CASSLKLARSGELFF. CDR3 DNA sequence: TGTGCCAGCAGCTTAAAACTAGCGCGGTCCGGGGAGCTGTTTTTT.

The CDR3 spells CASSSGDRPGETQYF. DNA for the CDR3: TGCGCCAGCAGCTCCGGGGACCGCCCCGGGGAGACCCAGTACTTC. The J gene is TRBJ2-5, the V gene TRBV5-1; TRBD1 or TRBD2 may be the D gene (5 bases each). The CDR3 sequence is 15 residues long. Germline-derived CDR1 and CDR2 are SGHRS and YFSETQ. V lost 3 bases to trimming and J lost 5 bases, with 17 bases between them. Together with reference TRBV5-1 and TRBJ2-5, the CDR3 gives the full variable domain: KAGVTQTPRYLIKTRGQQVTLSCSPISGHRSVSWYQQTPGQGLQFLFEYFSETQRNKGNFPGRFSGRQFSNSRSEMNVSTLELGDSALYLCASSSGDRPGETQYFGPGTRLLVL.

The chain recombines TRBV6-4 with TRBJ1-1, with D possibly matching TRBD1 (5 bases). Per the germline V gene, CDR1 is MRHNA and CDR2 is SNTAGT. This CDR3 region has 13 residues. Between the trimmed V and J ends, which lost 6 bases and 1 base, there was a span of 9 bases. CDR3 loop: CASSEGQNTEAFF. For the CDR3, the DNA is TGTGCCAGCAGCGAAGGACAGAACACTGAAGCTTTCTTT.

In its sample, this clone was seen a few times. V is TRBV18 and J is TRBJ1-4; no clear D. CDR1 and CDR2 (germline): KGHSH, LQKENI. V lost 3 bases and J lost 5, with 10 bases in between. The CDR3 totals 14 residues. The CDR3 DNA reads TGTGCCAGCTCACCGGCGGCCCTAAATGAAAAACTGTTTTTT. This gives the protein CASSPAALNEKLFF.

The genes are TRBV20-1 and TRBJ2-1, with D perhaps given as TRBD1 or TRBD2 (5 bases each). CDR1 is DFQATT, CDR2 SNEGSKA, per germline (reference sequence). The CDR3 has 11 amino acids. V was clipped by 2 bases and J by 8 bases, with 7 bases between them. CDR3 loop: CSARKGHEQFF. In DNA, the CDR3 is TGCAGTGCTAGAAAGGGACATGAGCAGTTCTTC.

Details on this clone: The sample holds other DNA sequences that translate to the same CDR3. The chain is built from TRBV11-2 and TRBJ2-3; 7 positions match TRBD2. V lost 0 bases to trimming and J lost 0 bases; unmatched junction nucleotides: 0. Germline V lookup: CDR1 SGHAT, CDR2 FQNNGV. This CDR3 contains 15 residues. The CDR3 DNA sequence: TGTGCCAGCAGCTTAGAGGGGGGGAGCACAGATACGCAGTATTTT. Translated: CASSLEGGSTDTQYF. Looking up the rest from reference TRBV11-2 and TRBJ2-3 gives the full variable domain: EAGVAQSPRYKIIEKRQSVAFWCNPISGHATLYWYQQILGQGPKLLIQFQNNGVVDDSQLPKDRFSAERLKGVDSTLKIQPAKLEDSAVYLCASSLEGGSTDTQYFGPGTRLTVL.

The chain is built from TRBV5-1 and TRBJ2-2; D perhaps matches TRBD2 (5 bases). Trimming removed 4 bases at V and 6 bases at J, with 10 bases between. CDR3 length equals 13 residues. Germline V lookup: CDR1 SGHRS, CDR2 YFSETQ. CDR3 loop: CASSPTRSGELFF. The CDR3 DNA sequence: TGCGCCAGCAGCCCAACTAGATCCGGGGAGCTGTTTTTT.